Listed below are T cell receptor beta chains from one sample, sequenced in a study of T cell responses to AZD1222 COVID-19 vaccine. The repertoire was sequenced with immunoSEQ multiplex PCR; TCRdb's copy has only in-frame clones and lacks some. The data show roughly 140,000 clones, with around nine tenths seen just once and 4.5% to 6.5% held by the top ten. This specimen was peripheral blood, taken on day 0 of AZD1222 vaccination. All receptors derive from an adult in good health. Both conserved end residues are part of each CDR3. The order of the fields is J gene, clone size, D gene, V gene, CDR3 protein, CDR3 DNA. D genes are given only for firm matches. Size tells how often a clone was seen (once, few, many) or the class of an expanded clone, and some rows leave it out.

J: TRBJ2-5
size: .
D: TRBD1
V: TRBV7-9
CDR3: CASSRDSAGTQYF
DNA: TGTGCCAGCAGCCGGGACAGCGCGGGGACCCAGTACTTC

J: TRBJ2-5
size: .
D: .
V: TRBV18
CDR3: CASSRGHRSQETQYF
DNA: TGTGCCAGCTCACGAGGACATCGTTCCCAAGAGACCCAGTACTTC

J: TRBJ2-1
size: .
D: TRBD1
V: TRBV7-6
CDR3: CASSPWTGAYNEQFF
DNA: TGTGCCAGCAGCCCCTGGACAGGGGCTTACAATGAGCAGTTCTTC

J: TRBJ1-3
size: .
D: .
V: TRBV9
CDR3: CASSVDQNTIYF
DNA: TGTGCCAGCAGCGTAGACCAGAACACCATATATTTT

J: TRBJ2-7
size: .
D: .
V: TRBV13
CDR3: CASRYGQGQTEQYF
DNA: TGTGCCAGCAGGTACGGGCAGGGGCAAACGGAGCAGTACTTC

J: TRBJ2-7
size: .
D: TRBD2
V: TRBV23-1
CDR3: CASSQPPGSTGTSGRAIAYEQYF
DNA: TGCGCCAGCAGTCAACCCCCAGGGTCAACCGGGACTAGCGGGAGGGCAATCGCGTACGAGCAGTACTTC

J: TRBJ2-7
size: .
D: TRBD2
V: TRBV6-5
CDR3: CASSRAASGTGGQYF
DNA: TGTGCCAGCAGTAGGGCTGCTAGCGGCACAGGTGGGCAGTACTTC

J: TRBJ2-2
size: .
D: .
V: TRBV7-3
CDR3: CASSLGAGELFF
DNA: TGTGCCAGCAGCTTGGGGGCCGGGGAGCTGTTTTTT

J: TRBJ2-7
size: few
D: TRBD2
V: TRBV5-1
CDR3: CASSSTSGKGYEQYF
DNA: TGCGCCAGCAGCTCAACTAGCGGGAAGGGGTACGAGCAGTACTTC

J: TRBJ1-4
size: .
D: .
V: TRBV6-1
CDR3: CASSDRGFREKLFF
DNA: TGTGCCAGCAGTGATAGGGGGTTTCGGGAAAAACTGTTTTTT

J: TRBJ1-4
size: .
D: TRBD1
V: TRBV13
CDR3: CASSLGTGINEKLFF
DNA: TGTGCCAGCAGCCTCGGGACAGGGATAAATGAAAAACTGTTTTTT

J: TRBJ2-4
size: .
D: .
V: TRBV5-6
CDR3: CASSGNRKAKNIQYF
DNA: TGTGCCAGCAGCGGGAATAGGAAAGCCAAAAACATTCAGTACTTC

J: TRBJ1-3
size: .
D: .
V: TRBV19
CDR3: CASSIPGGSSGNTIYF
DNA: TGTGCCAGTAGTATTCCTGGGGGAAGCTCTGGAAACACCATATATTTT

J: TRBJ1-3
size: few
D: .
V: TRBV6-1
CDR3: CASSEGLGARYSGNTIYF
DNA: TGTGCCAGCAGTGAAGGGCTCGGAGCCCGGTATTCTGGAAACACCATATATTTT

J: TRBJ1-2
size: .
D: .
V: TRBV29-1
CDR3: CSVGWSRAGPANYGYTF
DNA: TGCAGCGTTGGCTGGAGTCGGGCAGGTCCAGCTAACTATGGCTACACCTTC

J: TRBJ2-6
size: .
D: TRBD2
V: TRBV28
CDR3: CASSLFSQTSGRVSSGANVLTF
DNA: TGTGCCAGCAGTTTATTTTCCCAGACTAGCGGGAGAGTTTCGTCTGGGGCCAACGTCCTGACTTTC

J: TRBJ2-4
size: .
D: TRBD2
V: TRBV7-9
CDR3: CASSLGLAENIQYF
DNA: TGTGCCAGCAGCTTAGGGCTAGCGGAAAACATTCAGTACTTC

J: TRBJ1-2
size: .
D: TRBD1
V: TRBV12-3/TRBV12-4
CDR3: CASSPFTGTGGTF
DNA: TGTGCCAGCAGCCCCTTTACCGGGACAGGGGGGACCTTC

J: TRBJ1-6
size: medium-sized
D: .
V: TRBV13
CDR3: CASSWGRENSPLHF
DNA: TGTGCCAGCAGTTGGGGCAGGGAGAATTCACCCCTCCACTTT

J: TRBJ1-2
size: .
D: .
V: TRBV15
CDR3: CATSRGQPSNYGYTF
DNA: TGTGCCACCAGCAGAGGACAGCCTTCTAACTATGGCTACACCTTC

J: TRBJ2-2
size: few
D: .
V: TRBV4-2
CDR3: CASSQELSPLGGELFF
DNA: TGTGCCAGCAGCCAAGAGTTGTCCCCTCTGGGCGGGGAGCTGTTTTTT

J: TRBJ2-7
size: .
D: .
V: TRBV19
CDR3: CASSMGDGPYEQYF
DNA: TGTGCCAGTAGTATGGGGGACGGTCCCTACGAGCAGTACTTC

J: TRBJ2-2
size: .
D: .
V: TRBV7-7
CDR3: CASSLAVMAGELFF
DNA: TGTGCTAGCAGCTTAGCGGTTATGGCCGGGGAGCTGTTTTTT

J: TRBJ2-3
size: .
D: TRBD1
V: TRBV5-8
CDR3: CASSYDRDTTDTQYF
DNA: TGTGCCAGCAGCTATGACAGGGACACCACAGATACGCAGTATTTT

J: TRBJ1-1
size: .
D: .
V: TRBV25-1
CDR3: CASSEIRGGAFF
DNA: TGTGCCAGCAGTGAAATCAGGGGAGGAGCTTTCTTT

J: TRBJ1-2
size: .
D: .
V: TRBV3-1/TRBV3-2
CDR3: CASSHTDRPGGSYTF
DNA: TGTGCCAGCAGCCACACTGACAGGCCGGGGGGGTCCTACACCTTC

J: TRBJ1-6
size: .
D: TRBD1
V: TRBV2
CDR3: CASSGDRGGNSPLHF
DNA: TGTGCCAGCAGTGGGGACAGGGGAGGAAATTCACCCCTCCACTTT

J: TRBJ2-7
size: once
D: .
V: TRBV7-8
CDR3: CASSLDGTARSYEQYF
DNA: TGTGCCAGCAGCTTAGACGGAACAGCTAGATCCTACGAGCAGTACTTC

J: TRBJ2-7
size: .
D: TRBD2
V: TRBV28
CDR3: CASSPRTSGYEQYF
DNA: TGTGCCAGCAGTCCCCGGACTAGCGGCTACGAGCAGTACTTC

J: TRBJ2-5
size: .
D: .
V: TRBV5-1
CDR3: CASSFNSQETQYF
DNA: TGCGCCAGCAGCTTTAATTCCCAAGAGACCCAGTACTTC

J: TRBJ1-5
size: .
D: TRBD1
V: TRBV6-5
CDR3: CASSKYRGPNQPQHF
DNA: TGTGCCAGCAGCAAGTACAGGGGGCCGAATCAGCCCCAGCATTTT

J: TRBJ1-2
size: .
D: .
V: TRBV10-3
CDR3: CAITGRWEEGANYGYTF
DNA: TGTGCCATCACGGGCCGTTGGGAAGAGGGAGCTAACTATGGCTACACCTTC

J: TRBJ2-1
size: .
D: .
V: TRBV5-1
CDR3: CASSLSDEQFF
DNA: TGCGCCAGCAGCTTGTCTGATGAGCAGTTCTTC

J: TRBJ1-5
size: .
D: .
V: TRBV20-1
CDR3: CSASFQGRILSNQPQHF
DNA: TGCAGTGCTAGTTTCCAGGGGCGAATCCTTAGCAATCAGCCCCAGCATTTT

J: TRBJ2-1
size: .
D: .
V: TRBV10-1
CDR3: CASSEEAFNEQFF
DNA: TGCGCCAGCAGTGAGGAGGCGTTCAATGAGCAGTTCTTC

J: TRBJ1-4
size: .
D: .
V: TRBV4-2
CDR3: CASSPGQGNEKLFF
DNA: TGTGCCAGCAGCCCGGGACAAGGAAATGAAAAACTGTTTTTT

J: TRBJ2-1
size: .
D: .
V: TRBV18
CDR3: CASSPRRGNNEQFF
DNA: TGTGCCAGCTCCCCAAGACGGGGAAACAATGAGCAGTTCTTC

J: TRBJ1-6
size: .
D: .
V: TRBV19
CDR3: CASSMGQLNSPLHF
DNA: TGTGCCAGTAGTATGGGCCAGCTTAATTCACCCCTCCACTTT

J: TRBJ2-6
size: .
D: .
V: TRBV9
CDR3: CASSPAAGANVLTF
DNA: TGTGCCAGCAGCCCCGCTGCCGGGGCCAACGTCCTGACTTTC

J: TRBJ2-2
size: .
D: .
V: TRBV7-3
CDR3: CASSQESLGALIAGELFF
DNA: TGTGCCAGCAGCCAGGAATCCCTCGGGGCCCTAATCGCCGGGGAGCTGTTTTTT

J: TRBJ2-2
size: few
D: .
V: TRBV27
CDR3: CASSRLRGELFF
DNA: TGTGCCAGCAGCCGACTACGCGGGGAGCTGTTTTTT

J: TRBJ2-1
size: .
D: .
V: TRBV6-6
CDR3: CASRLDSNEQFF
DNA: TGTGCCAGCAGACTGGACAGCAATGAGCAGTTCTTC

J: TRBJ2-1
size: few
D: .
V: TRBV10-2
CDR3: CASSRRDRVAGRGDEQFF
DNA: TGCGCCAGCTCCCGGCGGGACAGAGTAGCGGGACGCGGGGATGAGCAGTTCTTC

J: TRBJ2-1
size: .
D: TRBD1
V: TRBV9
CDR3: CASSRQGWVNEQFF
DNA: TGTGCCAGCAGCAGACAGGGGTGGGTCAATGAGCAGTTCTTC

J: TRBJ2-7
size: .
D: .
V: TRBV28
CDR3: CASSFPDYEQYF
DNA: TGTGCCAGCAGTTTTCCAGACTACGAGCAGTACTTC

J: TRBJ2-1
size: .
D: TRBD2
V: TRBV19
CDR3: CATTSLAGGLNEQFF
DNA: TGTGCCACCACCTCTCTAGCGGGAGGCCTCAATGAGCAGTTCTTC